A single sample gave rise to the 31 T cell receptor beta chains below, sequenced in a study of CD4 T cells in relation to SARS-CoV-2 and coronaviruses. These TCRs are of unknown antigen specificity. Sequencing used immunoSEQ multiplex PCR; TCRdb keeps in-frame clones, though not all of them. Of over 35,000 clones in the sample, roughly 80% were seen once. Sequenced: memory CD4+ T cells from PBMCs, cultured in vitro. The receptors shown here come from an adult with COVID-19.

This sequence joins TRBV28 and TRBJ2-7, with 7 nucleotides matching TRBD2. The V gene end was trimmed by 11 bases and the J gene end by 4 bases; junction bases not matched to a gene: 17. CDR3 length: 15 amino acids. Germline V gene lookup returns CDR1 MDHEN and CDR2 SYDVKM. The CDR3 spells CASTPGGSGPYEQYF. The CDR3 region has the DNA TGTGCCTCAACTCCCGGGGGGTCGGGACCTTACGAGCAGTACTTC.

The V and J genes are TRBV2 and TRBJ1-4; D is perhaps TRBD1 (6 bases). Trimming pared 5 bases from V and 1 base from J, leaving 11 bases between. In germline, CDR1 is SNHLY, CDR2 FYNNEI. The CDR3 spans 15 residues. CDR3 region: CASSPQGITNEKLFF. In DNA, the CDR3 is TGTGCCAGCAGTCCCCAGGGGATAACTAATGAAAAACTGTTTTTT.

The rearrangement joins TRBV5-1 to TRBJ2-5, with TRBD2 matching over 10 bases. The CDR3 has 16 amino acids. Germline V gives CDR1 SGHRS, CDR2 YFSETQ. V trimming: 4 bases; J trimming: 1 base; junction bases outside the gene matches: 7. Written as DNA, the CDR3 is TGCGCCAGCAGCCGCGGCGCTAGCGGGGGCCAAGAGACCCAGTACTTC. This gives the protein CASSRGASGGQETQYF.

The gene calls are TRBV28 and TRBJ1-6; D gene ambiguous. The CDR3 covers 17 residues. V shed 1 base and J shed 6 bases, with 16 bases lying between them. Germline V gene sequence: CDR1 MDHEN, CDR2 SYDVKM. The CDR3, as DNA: TGTGCCAGCAGTTTATTTTACAGTGGACGGTTTAATTCACCCCTCCACTTT. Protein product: CASSLFYSGRFNSPLHF.

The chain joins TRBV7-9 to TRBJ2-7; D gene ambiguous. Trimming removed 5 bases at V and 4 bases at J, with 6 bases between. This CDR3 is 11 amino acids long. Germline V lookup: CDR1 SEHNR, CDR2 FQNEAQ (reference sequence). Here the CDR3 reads CASSRAYEQYF. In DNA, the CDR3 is TGTGCCAGCAGCCGAGCGTACGAGCAGTACTTC.

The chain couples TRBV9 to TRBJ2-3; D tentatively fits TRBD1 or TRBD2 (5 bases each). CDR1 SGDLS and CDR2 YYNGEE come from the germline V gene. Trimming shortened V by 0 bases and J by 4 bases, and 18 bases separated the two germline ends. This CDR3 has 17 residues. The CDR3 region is CASSVVGGAWSPDTQYF. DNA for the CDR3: TGTGCCAGCAGCGTAGTTGGGGGAGCTTGGTCCCCAGATACGCAGTATTTT.

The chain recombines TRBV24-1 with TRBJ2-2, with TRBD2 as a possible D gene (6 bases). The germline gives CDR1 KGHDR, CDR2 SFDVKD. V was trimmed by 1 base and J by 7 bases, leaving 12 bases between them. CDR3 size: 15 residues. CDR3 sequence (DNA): TGTGCCACCAGTGATTTTACGGGGAGGCACGGGGAGCTGTTTTTT. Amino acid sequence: CATSDFTGRHGELFF.

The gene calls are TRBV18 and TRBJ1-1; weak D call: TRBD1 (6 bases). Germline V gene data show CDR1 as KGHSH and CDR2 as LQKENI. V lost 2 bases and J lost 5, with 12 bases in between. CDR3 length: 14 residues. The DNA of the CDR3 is TGTGCCAGCTCACCATTCACAGGGAGAACTGAAGCTTTCTTT. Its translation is CASSPFTGRTEAFF.

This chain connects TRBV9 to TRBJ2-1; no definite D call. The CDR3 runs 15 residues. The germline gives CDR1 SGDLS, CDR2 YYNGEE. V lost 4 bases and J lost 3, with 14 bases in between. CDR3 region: CASSPLHGSYNEQFF. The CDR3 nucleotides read TGTGCCAGCAGCCCCCTGCATGGCAGCTACAATGAGCAGTTCTTC.

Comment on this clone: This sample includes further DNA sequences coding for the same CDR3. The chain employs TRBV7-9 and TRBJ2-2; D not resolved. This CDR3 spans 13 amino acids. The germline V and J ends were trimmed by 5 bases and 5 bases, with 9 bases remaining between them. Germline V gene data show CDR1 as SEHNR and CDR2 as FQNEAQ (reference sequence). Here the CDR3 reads CASSPEWTGELFF. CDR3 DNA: TGTGCCAGCAGCCCGGAGTGGACCGGGGAGCTGTTTTTT.

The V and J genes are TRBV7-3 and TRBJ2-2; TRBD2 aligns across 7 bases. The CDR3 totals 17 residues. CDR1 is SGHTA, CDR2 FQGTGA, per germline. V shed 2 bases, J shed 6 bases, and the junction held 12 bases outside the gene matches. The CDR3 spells CASSLSRGGRAAGELFF. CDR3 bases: TGTGCCAGCAGCTTATCCCGGGGCGGGAGAGCCGCCGGGGAGCTGTTTTTT.

The CDR3 region has the DNA TGCGCCAGCAGCTTTTCCCGGGGCACAGATACGCAGTATTTT. Its translation: CASSFSRGTDTQYF. This chain connects TRBV5-1 to TRBJ2-3; D remains unclear. The V and J ends lost 2 bases and 1 base respectively, with 8 bases between them. CDR1 and CDR2 from the germline V gene are SGHRS and YFSETQ. The CDR3 runs to 14 residues.

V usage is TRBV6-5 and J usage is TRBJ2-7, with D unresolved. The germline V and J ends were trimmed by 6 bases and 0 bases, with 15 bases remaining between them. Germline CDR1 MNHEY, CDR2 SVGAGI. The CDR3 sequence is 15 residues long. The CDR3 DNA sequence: TGTGCCAGCAGACCCTCCTTGACTGCCTCCTACGAGCAGTACTTC. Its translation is CASRPSLTASYEQYF.

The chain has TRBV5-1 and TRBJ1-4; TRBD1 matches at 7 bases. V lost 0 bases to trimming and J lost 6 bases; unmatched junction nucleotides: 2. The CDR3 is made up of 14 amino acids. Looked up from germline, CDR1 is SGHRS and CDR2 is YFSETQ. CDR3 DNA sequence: TGCGCCAGCAGCTTGGCCACAGGGGATGAAAAACTGTTTTTT. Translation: CASSLATGDEKLFF.

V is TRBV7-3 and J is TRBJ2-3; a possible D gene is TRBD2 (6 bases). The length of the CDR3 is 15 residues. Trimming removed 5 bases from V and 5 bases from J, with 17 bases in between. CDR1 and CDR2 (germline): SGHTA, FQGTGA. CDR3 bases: TGTGCCAGCAGCCGTAATGGCCAGGAGGGAGATACGCAGTATTTT. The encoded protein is CASSRNGQEGDTQYF.

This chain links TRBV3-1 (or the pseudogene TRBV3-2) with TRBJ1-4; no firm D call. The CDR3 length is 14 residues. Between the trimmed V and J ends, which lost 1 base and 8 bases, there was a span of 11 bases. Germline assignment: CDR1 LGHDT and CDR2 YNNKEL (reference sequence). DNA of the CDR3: TGTGCCAGCAGCCAAGCGGAGGCGGGGGAAAAACTGTTTTTT. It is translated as CASSQAEAGEKLFF.

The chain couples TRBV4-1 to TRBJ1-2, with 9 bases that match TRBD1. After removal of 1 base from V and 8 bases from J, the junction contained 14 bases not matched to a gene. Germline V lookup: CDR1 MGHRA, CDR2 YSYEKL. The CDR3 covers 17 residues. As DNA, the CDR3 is TGCGCCAGCAGCCAAGGTGGGGGACAGGGTGCCTTCTACGGCTACACCTTC. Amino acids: CASSQGGGQGAFYGYTF.

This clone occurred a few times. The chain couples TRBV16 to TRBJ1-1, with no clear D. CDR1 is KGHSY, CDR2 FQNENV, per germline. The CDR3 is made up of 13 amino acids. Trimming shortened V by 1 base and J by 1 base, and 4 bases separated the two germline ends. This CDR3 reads CASSQYPNTEAFF. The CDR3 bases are TGTGCCAGCAGCCAATATCCGAACACTGAAGCTTTCTTT. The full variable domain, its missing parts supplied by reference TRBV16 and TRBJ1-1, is GEEVAQTPKHLVRGEGQKAKLYCAPIKGHSYVFWYQQVLKNEFKFLISFQNENVFDETGMPKERFSAKCLPNSPCSLEIQATKLEDSAVYFCASSQYPNTEAFFGQGTRLTVV.

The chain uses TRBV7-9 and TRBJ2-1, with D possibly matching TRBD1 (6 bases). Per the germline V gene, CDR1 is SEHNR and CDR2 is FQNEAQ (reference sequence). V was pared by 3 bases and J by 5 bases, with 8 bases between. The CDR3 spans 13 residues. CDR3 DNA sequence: TGTGCCAGCAGCTTTAACAGGGACAATGAGCAGTTCTTC. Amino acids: CASSFNRDNEQFF.

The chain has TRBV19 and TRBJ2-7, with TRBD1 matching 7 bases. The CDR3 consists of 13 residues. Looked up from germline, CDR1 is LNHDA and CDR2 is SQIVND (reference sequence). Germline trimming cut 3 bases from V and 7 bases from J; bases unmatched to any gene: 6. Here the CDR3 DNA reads TGTGCCAGTAGTATTAACAGGGGCGAGGAGCAGTACTTC. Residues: CASSINRGEEQYF.

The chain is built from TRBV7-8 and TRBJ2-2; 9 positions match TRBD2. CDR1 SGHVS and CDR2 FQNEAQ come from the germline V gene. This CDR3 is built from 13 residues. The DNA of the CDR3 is TGTGCAGGGGGCGGGAGGGTTTCCGGGGAGCTGTTTTTT. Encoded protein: CAGGGRVSGELFF.

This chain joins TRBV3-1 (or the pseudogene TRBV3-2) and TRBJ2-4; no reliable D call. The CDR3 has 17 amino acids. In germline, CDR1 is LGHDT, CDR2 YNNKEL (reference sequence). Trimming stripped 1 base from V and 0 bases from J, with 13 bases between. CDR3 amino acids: CASSQGPSGIAKNIQYF. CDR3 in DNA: TGTGCCAGCAGCCAAGGGCCATCGGGCATAGCCAAAAACATTCAGTACTTC.

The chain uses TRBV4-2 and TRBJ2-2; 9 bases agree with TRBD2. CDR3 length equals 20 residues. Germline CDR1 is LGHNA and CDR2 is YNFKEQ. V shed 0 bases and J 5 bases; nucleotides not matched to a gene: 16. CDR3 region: CASSQEGRASGTPRTGELFF. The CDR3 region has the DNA TGTGCCAGCAGCCAAGAAGGTAGGGCTAGCGGGACCCCCCGGACCGGGGAGCTGTTTTTT.

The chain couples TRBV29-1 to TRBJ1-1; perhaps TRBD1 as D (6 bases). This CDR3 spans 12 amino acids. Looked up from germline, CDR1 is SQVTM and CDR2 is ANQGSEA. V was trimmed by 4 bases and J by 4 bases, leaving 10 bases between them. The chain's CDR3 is CSVAGQITEAFF. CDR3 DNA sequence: TGCAGCGTTGCTGGACAGATCACTGAAGCTTTCTTT.

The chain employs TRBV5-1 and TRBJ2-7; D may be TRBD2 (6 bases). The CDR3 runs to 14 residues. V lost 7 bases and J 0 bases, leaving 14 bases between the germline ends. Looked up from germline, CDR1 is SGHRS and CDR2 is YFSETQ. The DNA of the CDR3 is TGCGCCAGCCGCCGGGACTCTAGCTCCTACGAGCAGTACTTC. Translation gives CASRRDSSSYEQYF.

The CDR3 sequence: CASSLGLAQETQYF. CDR3 sequence (DNA): TGTGCCAGCAGCTTGGGACTAGCGCAGGAGACCCAGTACTTC. V usage is TRBV5-4 and J usage is TRBJ2-5; 8 bases are shared with TRBD2. Germline loops: CDR1 SGHNT, CDR2 YYREEE (reference sequence). The V segment lost 0 bases and the J segment 5 bases; nucleotides outside the gene matches: 3. This CDR3 is built from 14 residues.

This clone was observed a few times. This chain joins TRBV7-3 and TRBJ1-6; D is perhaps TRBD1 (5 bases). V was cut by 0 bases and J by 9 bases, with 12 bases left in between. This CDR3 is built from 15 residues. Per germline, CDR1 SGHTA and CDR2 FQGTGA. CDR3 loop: CASSLTGGKGSPLHF. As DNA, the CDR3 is TGTGCCAGCAGCTTAACCGGGGGGAAGGGTTCACCCCTCCACTTT.

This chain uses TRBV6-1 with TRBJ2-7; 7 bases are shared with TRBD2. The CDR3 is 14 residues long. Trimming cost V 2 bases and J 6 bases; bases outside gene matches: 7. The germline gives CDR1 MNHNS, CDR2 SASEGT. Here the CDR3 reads CASSELPTGGEQYF. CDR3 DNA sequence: TGTGCCAGCAGTGAACTCCCCACGGGGGGCGAGCAGTACTTC.

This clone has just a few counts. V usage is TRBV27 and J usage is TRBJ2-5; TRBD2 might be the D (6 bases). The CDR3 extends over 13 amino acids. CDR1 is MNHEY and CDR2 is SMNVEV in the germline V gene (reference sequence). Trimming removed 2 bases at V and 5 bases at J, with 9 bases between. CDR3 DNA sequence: TGTGCCAGCAGTTTAAGTCGGGGGGAGACCCAGTACTTC. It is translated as CASSLSRGETQYF.

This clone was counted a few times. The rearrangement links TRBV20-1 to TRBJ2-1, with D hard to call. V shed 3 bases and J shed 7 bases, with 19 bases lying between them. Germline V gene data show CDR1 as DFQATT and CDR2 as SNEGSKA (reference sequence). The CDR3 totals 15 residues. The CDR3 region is CSASKDPGDSNEQFF. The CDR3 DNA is TGCAGTGCTAGTAAGGACCCCGGAGACTCTAATGAGCAGTTCTTC.

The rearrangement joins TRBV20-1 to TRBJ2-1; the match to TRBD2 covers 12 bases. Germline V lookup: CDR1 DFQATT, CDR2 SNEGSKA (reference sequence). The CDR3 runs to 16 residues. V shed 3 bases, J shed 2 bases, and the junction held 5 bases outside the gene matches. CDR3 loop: CSASFPSGRAYNEQFF. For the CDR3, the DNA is TGCAGTGCTAGTTTTCCTAGCGGGAGGGCCTACAATGAGCAGTTCTTC.